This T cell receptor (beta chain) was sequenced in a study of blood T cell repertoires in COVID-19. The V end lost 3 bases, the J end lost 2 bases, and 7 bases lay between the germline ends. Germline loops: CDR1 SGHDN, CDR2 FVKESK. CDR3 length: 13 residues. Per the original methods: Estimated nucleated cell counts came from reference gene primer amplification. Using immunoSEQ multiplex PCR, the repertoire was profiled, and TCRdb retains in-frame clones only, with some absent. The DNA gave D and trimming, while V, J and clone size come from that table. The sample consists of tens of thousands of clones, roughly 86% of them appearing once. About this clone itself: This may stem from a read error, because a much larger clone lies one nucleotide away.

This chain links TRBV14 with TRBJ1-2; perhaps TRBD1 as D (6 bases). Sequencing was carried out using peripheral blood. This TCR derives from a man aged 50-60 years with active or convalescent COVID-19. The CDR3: CASSQQGNYGYTF. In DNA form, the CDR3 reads TGTGCCAGCAGCCAGCAGGGGAACTATGGCTACACCTTC.